The rows below give T cell receptor beta chains drawn from one sample of a study of regulatory T cells in long-lasting Graves disease. TCRdb reprocessed the multiplex PCR reads via MiXCR and lists one record per CDR3 protein. The sample lists roughly 360,000 distinct CDR3 sequences; roughly 23% were seen once. The sample in question was peripheral blood mononuclear cells (PBMCs), obtained when the disease was refractory, from a patient treated with antithyroid drugs. The source of these receptors is a middle-aged woman with Graves disease. CDR3s include the opening cysteine and the closing phenylalanine or tryptophan. A D gene is named only where the DNA matches it firmly. Some rows mark clone size as missing; the rest say once, few, many or name a class of expanded clone.

cdr3_nt,cdr3_aa,j_call,d_call,v_call,clone_size
TGCAGTGCTAGAGATGGGGCAGCCTATCCCTACGAGCAGTACTTC,CSARDGAAYPYEQYF,TRBJ2-7,-,TRBV20-1,-
TGCAGTGCTTACAACGACCCCTATGGCTACACCTTC,CSAYNDPYGYTF,TRBJ1-2,-,TRBV20-1,many
TGTGCCAGCAGTTATGGGACAGCGGACTGGAACACTGAAGCTTTCTTT,CASSYGTADWNTEAFF,TRBJ1-1,TRBD1,TRBV28,many
TGTGCCAGCAGTCAACGAAAGGGACAGGTCCTACTCGGAGGGACTGAAGCTTTCTTT,CASSQRKGQVLLGGTEAFF,TRBJ1-1,TRBD1,TRBV28,many
TGTGCCAGCAGCGGAAGACTAGCGGGGAGCCAAGAGACCCAGTACTTC,CASSGRLAGSQETQYF,TRBJ2-5,TRBD2,TRBV9,few
TGTGCCAGCTCACGACTAGGACAGCCTATCCAAGAGACCCAGTACTTC,CASSRLGQPIQETQYF,TRBJ2-5,-,TRBV18,-
TGTGCCAGTAGTAATGAGCGGAGAGGTGACCAGTACTTC,CASSNERRGDQYF,TRBJ2-5,-,TRBV19,many
TGCAGTGCCTATACCCCGAACACCGGGGAGCTGTTTTTT,CSAYTPNTGELFF,TRBJ2-2,-,TRBV20-1,many
TGTGCCAGCAGCTGGGACAGGGGGTCCACTGAAGCTTTCTTT,CASSWDRGSTEAFF,TRBJ1-1,TRBD1,TRBV28,many
TGTGCCAGCAGTTTAGAACCTGGCTATGGCTACACCTTC,CASSLEPGYGYTF,TRBJ1-2,-,TRBV28,many
TGTGCCAGCAGCTCCTCGACAGGTCCACCCCTGTTGGACACTGAAGCTTTCTTT,CASSSSTGPPLLDTEAFF,TRBJ1-1,-,TRBV7-2,many
TGCGCCAGCAGCTCCCTACAGGGTTCGAACACTGAAGCTTTCTTT,CASSSLQGSNTEAFF,TRBJ1-1,-,TRBV5-1,-
TGTGCCAGCGTCGACGGCGGACTCGAGATCGAGCAGTACTTC,CASVDGGLEIEQYF,TRBJ2-7,-,TRBV6-1,many
TGCAGTGCTAGAGATCCCGCTTCGGGGAGGGACTACGAGCAGTACTTC,CSARDPASGRDYEQYF,TRBJ2-7,TRBD2,TRBV20-1,-
TGTGCCACCAGCAGAGAATTGACAGTCTTTTCCTACGAGCAGTACTTC,CATSRELTVFSYEQYF,TRBJ2-7,-,TRBV15,few
TGTGCCAGCAGTTACTCAAGACCGAACTGGGCCTACGAGCAGTACTTC,CASSYSRPNWAYEQYF,TRBJ2-7,-,TRBV6-5,many
TGTGCCTGGAGTGTACTCCGAACTAATGAAAAACTGTTTTTT,CAWSVLRTNEKLFF,TRBJ1-4,-,TRBV30,few
TGTGCCAGCAGTCAGGACAGGTTCTACGAGCAGTACTTC,CASSQDRFYEQYF,TRBJ2-7,TRBD1,TRBV28,many
TGTGCCAGCAGTACCACGGGCCCCCCGAGAGGCTACGAGCAGTACTTC,CASSTTGPPRGYEQYF,TRBJ2-7,-,TRBV12-3/TRBV12-4,many
TGTGCCAGTAGCCGCGGGACGGTTTCGGCTGAAAAACTGTTTTTT,CASSRGTVSAEKLFF,TRBJ1-4,-,TRBV19,-
TGTGCCAGCAGCCTCTTGTCTGACAGGGTGTACTTC,CASSLLSDRVYF,TRBJ2-5,TRBD1,TRBV7-2,many
TGTGCCAGCAGCTTGGGACAGCCTTACACTGAAGCTTTCTTT,CASSLGQPYTEAFF,TRBJ1-1,-,TRBV5-6,-
TGTGCCAGCAGTCTTCCAGGGAGCCACCCCCTCCTTAACTATGGCTACACCTTC,CASSLPGSHPLLNYGYTF,TRBJ1-2,-,TRBV28,many
TGTGCCAGCAGTACACCTAACCCACGCGCTAACTATGGCTACACCTTC,CASSTPNPRANYGYTF,TRBJ1-2,-,TRBV6-2/TRBV6-3,many
TGTGCCAGCAGTTTAGGCGGGACAGGGGGAAATGAGCAGTTCTTC,CASSLGGTGGNEQFF,TRBJ2-1,TRBD1,TRBV12-3/TRBV12-4,few
TGCGCCAGCAGTGAGTCGCCAGGGCTGAACACCGGGGAGCTGTTTTTT,CASSESPGLNTGELFF,TRBJ2-2,-,TRBV10-1,-
TGTGCCAGCAGCGCGGACAGCCTAATTCAGTACTTC,CASSADSLIQYF,TRBJ2-4,-,TRBV11-2,-
TGTGCTAGCAGCGTGGACAGGGAAAGACTTAGCTCCTATAATTCACCCCTCCACTTT,CASSVDRERLSSYNSPLHF,TRBJ1-6,TRBD1,TRBV7-7,-
TGTGCCAGCGATACGCCGGGACTAGCGGCCCCTGGGGAGCTGTTTTTT,CASDTPGLAAPGELFF,TRBJ2-2,TRBD2,TRBV12-3/TRBV12-4,many
TGCGCCAGCAGCTTTGGGCTTAACTATGGCTACACCTTC,CASSFGLNYGYTF,TRBJ1-2,-,TRBV5-1,-
TGCAGTGCTTGGGACATCAGAGCTCAGCCCCAGCATTTT,CSAWDIRAQPQHF,TRBJ1-5,-,TRBV20-1,-
TGCAGTGCTGACCGGCGGGAGCCCCCCACAGATACGCAGTATTTT,CSADRREPPTDTQYF,TRBJ2-3,TRBD2,TRBV20-1,-
TGTGCCTGGAGTGTACAGGCGAGCCAGTACTTC,CAWSVQASQYF,TRBJ2-7,-,TRBV30,-
TGCGCCAGCAGCCAGGAGGACAGGGATAGGGAGACCCAGTACTTC,CASSQEDRDRETQYF,TRBJ2-5,TRBD1,TRBV4-1,many
TGTGCCAGCAGCTTTTTCCCCAGCATAGCGAACACCGGGGAGCTGTTTTTT,CASSFFPSIANTGELFF,TRBJ2-2,-,TRBV7-2,-
TGTGCCAGCAGTAAGGACACTGGCCCCGGTACGCAGTATTTT,CASSKDTGPGTQYF,TRBJ2-3,-,TRBV27,many
TGTGCCAGCAGTGGCTTGGGACTAGCGGGAGGGATCAACACAGATACGCAGTATTTT,CASSGLGLAGGINTDTQYF,TRBJ2-3,TRBD2,TRBV2,few
TGTGCCAGCAGTTACGGGGGACAGGGTGCTCGCGAGCAGTACTTC,CASSYGGQGAREQYF,TRBJ2-7,TRBD1,TRBV6-2/TRBV6-3,many
TGTGCCAGCAGATACGGGACGACAAATCAGCCCCAGCATTTT,CASRYGTTNQPQHF,TRBJ1-5,-,TRBV28,many
TGTGCCAGCAGTGAAAGTGGGACTAGCGGGAGGGCCAAGTACTTC,CASSESGTSGRAKYF,TRBJ2-4,TRBD2,TRBV2,many
TGTGCCAGCAGAAGAACCGGGACTAGAAGAAATGAGCAGTTCTTC,CASRRTGTRRNEQFF,TRBJ2-1,TRBD2,TRBV6-2/TRBV6-3,-
TGTGCCAGCAGCTCCGGACTAGCGGGTACCCAAGAGACCCAGTACTTC,CASSSGLAGTQETQYF,TRBJ2-5,TRBD2,TRBV7-9,few
TGTGCCAGCAGTTTGGGGGCAGGGGCGAGTGAAAAACTGTTTTTT,CASSLGAGASEKLFF,TRBJ1-4,-,TRBV28,many
TGTGCCAGCAGACAAGGTAGCGCGGAGACCCAGTACTTC,CASRQGSAETQYF,TRBJ2-5,-,TRBV2,-
TGTGCCAGCAGCACGACAGGATTCGAGCAGTACTTC,CASSTTGFEQYF,TRBJ2-7,-,TRBV27,-
TGCAGTGCTAGTGGCGGACCCGGTCAGCCCCAGCATTTT,CSASGGPGQPQHF,TRBJ1-5,-,TRBV20-1,many
TGTGCCAGCGGCAGACAATACGAGCAGTACTTC,CASGRQYEQYF,TRBJ2-7,-,TRBV6-1,-
TGCAGTGCTAGGAAACAGGGGCCTGCTGACGAGCAGTACTTC,CSARKQGPADEQYF,TRBJ2-7,TRBD1,TRBV20-1,-
TGTGCCAGCTCCAGGGACGGATACTATAGCAATCAGCCCCAGCATTTT,CASSRDGYYSNQPQHF,TRBJ1-5,-,TRBV6-1,many
TGTGCCAGCAGTTCCCTCGGGACAGTGAACACCGGGGAGCTGTTTTTT,CASSSLGTVNTGELFF,TRBJ2-2,TRBD1,TRBV12-3/TRBV12-4,many
TGCAGTGCTAGAGTAGGGTCTAGCTATACTCCCGAGCAGTACTTC,CSARVGSSYTPEQYF,TRBJ2-7,-,TRBV20-1,many
TGCAGCGTTTGGACGGGCACCGGGGAGCTGTTTTTT,CSVWTGTGELFF,TRBJ2-2,-,TRBV29-1,-
TGTGCCAGCAGCCGATCAGGACTAGCGACTACCTACGAGCAGTACTTC,CASSRSGLATTYEQYF,TRBJ2-7,TRBD2,TRBV9,many
TGTGCCATCAGTGAGCGGGACACCTCCTACGAGCAGTACTTC,CAISERDTSYEQYF,TRBJ2-7,-,TRBV10-3,many
TGTGCTAGTGGCCGGACCGGGACAGGGATTAACACTGAAGCTTTCTTT,CASGRTGTGINTEAFF,TRBJ1-1,TRBD1,TRBV12-5,many
TGTGCCAGCAGCTCCCCGGCAGGATCTCAAAGGGCTTTCTTT,CASSSPAGSQRAFF,TRBJ1-1,-,TRBV7-9,many
TGTGCCAGCAGCTCGACCGGGAGCGGGGTCTCCTACGAGCAGTACTTC,CASSSTGSGVSYEQYF,TRBJ2-7,TRBD2,TRBV11-2,-
TGTGCCAGCAGGGGGTTGTTTGGGCCCGCGAACACCGGGGGGCTGTTTTTT,CASRGLFGPANTGGLFF,TRBJ2-2,-,TRBV6-1,once
TGTGCCAGCAGCCCTAAGGATTCTAGTACGCAGTATTTT,CASSPKDSSTQYF,TRBJ2-3,-,TRBV7-3,-
TGTGCCAGCAGTGAGTCTCTGCCACTGGAGCAGTTCTTC,CASSESLPLEQFF,TRBJ2-1,-,TRBV2,few